This T cell receptor (beta chain) comes out of a study of T cells in Graves' hyperthyroidism and ophthalmopathy. General study points: In the blood, most expanded thyroid clonotypes above 0.001 appeared as well. A model using 13 V-J features told ophthalmopathy apart from stable hyperthyroidism.

The CDR3 length is 12 residues. V was cut by 3 bases and J by 2 bases, with 4 bases left in between. Germline CDR1 reads ENHRY; CDR2 reads SYGVKD. Authors of the study amplified TCR beta CDR3 regions from RNA transcripts. In the first-round RT-PCR of the TCR CDR3, the HTBI primer set was used. One entry per CDR3 protein results from TCRdb running MiXCR on the multiplex PCR reads. The sample contains roughly 520,000 distinct CDR3 sequences, roughly a quarter of which appear only once. This clonotype has a count of ten or more. Its antigen is as yet unknown. Uncontrolled infection, other autoimmune disease, pregnancy or lactation disqualified patients from enrolment.

Sequencing was carried out using blood. The chain recombines TRBV10-3 with TRBJ2-5; D call uncertain. The sequence derives from a woman in her 30s with Graves' ophthalmopathy. The CDR3 DNA reads TGTGCCATCAGTGATTTACAAGAGACCCAGTACTTC. It codes for CAISDLQETQYF.